This paragraph covers one TCR beta chain sequence. What it binds is not known. The immunoSEQ assay was version 4, run in survey mode. Profiled with immunoSEQ multiplex PCR; TCRdb holds only in-frame clones, not every one. The table records roughly 48,000 clones, around 90% of them present only once. This entry is derived from a study of persistence of HIV-infected CD4 T cells. General observations from the study: The rare CMV-responding cells with HIV-1 proviruses were not separately TCR-sequenced. Degenerate expanded CDR3beta sequences were enriched among CMV- and Gag-responding cells. TCRbeta richness was lower in CMV- and Gag-responding cells than in anti-CD3/anti-CD28-responding cells.

The junction had 6 bases not matched to a gene; V was cut back by 7 bases and J by 6 bases. The CDR3 sequence is 13 residues long. CDR1 and CDR2 (germline): SNHLY, FYNNEI. This nonspecific control used anti-CD3/anti-CD28 bead stimulation of CD4+ T cells. Responding CD4+ T cells were sorted by upregulation of both CD40 ligand and CD69. Donors had CD4+ T cell counts above 400 cells/uL and were CMV-seropositive. This material consisted of CD4+ T cells sorted from PBMCs after roughly 20-hour stimulation, taken from a patient who received antiretroviral therapy. The chain joins TRBV2 to TRBJ1-2, with 9 bases that match TRBD1. The source of this sequence is an adult woman with HIV who was CMV-seropositive. This CDR3 reads CASKKTGGDGYTF. Here the CDR3 DNA reads TGTGCCAGCAAAAAGACAGGGGGAGATGGCTACACCTTC.